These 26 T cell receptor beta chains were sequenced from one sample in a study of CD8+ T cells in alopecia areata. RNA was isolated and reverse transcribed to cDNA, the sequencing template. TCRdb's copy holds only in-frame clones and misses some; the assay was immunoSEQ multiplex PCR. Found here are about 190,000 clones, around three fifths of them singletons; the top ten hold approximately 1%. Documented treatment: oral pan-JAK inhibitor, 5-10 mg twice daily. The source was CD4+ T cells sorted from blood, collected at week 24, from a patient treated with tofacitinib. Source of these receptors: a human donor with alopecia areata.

CDR3 loop: CASSPNYGYTF. The CDR3 DNA reads TGTGCCAGCAGCCCCAACTATGGCTACACCTTC. The chain employs TRBV28 and TRBJ1-2; D gene uncertain. From germline, CDR1 is MDHEN and CDR2 SYDVKM. The CDR3 is 11 amino acids. The germline V and J ends were trimmed by 6 bases and 2 bases, with 4 bases remaining between them.

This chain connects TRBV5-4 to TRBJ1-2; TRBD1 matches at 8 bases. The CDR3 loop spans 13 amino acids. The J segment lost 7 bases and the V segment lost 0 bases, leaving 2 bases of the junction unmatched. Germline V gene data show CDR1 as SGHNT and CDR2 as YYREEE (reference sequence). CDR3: CASSLDRGTGYTF. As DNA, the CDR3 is TGTGCCAGCAGCTTGGACAGGGGGACTGGCTACACCTTC.

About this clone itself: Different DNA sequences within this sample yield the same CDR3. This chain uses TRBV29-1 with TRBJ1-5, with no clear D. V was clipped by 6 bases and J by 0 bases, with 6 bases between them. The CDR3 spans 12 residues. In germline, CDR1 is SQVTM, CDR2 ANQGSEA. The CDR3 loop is CSVGYSNQPQHF. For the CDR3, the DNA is TGCAGCGTCGGTTATAGCAATCAGCCCCAGCATTTT.

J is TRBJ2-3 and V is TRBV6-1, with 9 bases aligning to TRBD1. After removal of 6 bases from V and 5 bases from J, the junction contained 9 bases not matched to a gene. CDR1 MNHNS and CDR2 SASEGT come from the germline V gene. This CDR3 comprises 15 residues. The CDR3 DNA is TGTGCCAGCAGGGCGACACAGGGGGCAGGAGATACGCAGTATTTT. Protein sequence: CASRATQGAGDTQYF.

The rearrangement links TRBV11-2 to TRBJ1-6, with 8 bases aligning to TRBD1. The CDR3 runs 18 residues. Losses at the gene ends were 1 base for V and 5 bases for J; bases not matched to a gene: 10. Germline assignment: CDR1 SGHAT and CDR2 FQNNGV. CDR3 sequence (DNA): TGTGCCAGCAGCTTAGCCTTCAGGGGGACAGGTCATAATTCACCCCTCCACTTT. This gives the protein CASSLAFRGTGHNSPLHF. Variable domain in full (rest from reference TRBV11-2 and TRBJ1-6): EAGVAQSPRYKIIEKRQSVAFWCNPISGHATLYWYQQILGQGPKLLIQFQNNGVVDDSQLPKDRFSAERLKGVDSTLKIQPAKLEDSAVYLCASSLAFRGTGHNSPLHFGNGTRLTVT.

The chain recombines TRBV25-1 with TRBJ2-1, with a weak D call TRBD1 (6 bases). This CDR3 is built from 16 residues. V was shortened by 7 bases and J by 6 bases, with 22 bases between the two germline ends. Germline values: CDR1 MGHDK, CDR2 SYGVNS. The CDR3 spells CASTKVKQGATNEQFF. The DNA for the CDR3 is TGTGCCAGCACCAAAGTGAAACAGGGCGCAACCAATGAGCAGTTCTTC.

The CDR3 coding sequence is TGTGCCAGTAGTGTGGACAGGGGCGCGACTTACGAGCAGTACTTC. It yields the protein CASSVDRGATYEQYF. The chain joins TRBV19 to TRBJ2-7; 9 bases line up with TRBD1. Trimming took 5 bases from V and 4 from J; bases not matched to a gene: 9. The CDR3 length is 15 residues. The V gene's germline CDR1 is LNHDA and CDR2 SQIVND (reference sequence).

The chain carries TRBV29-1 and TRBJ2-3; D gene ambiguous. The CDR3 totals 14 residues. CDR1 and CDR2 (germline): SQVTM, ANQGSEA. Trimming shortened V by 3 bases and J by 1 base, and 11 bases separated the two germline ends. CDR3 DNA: TGCAGCGTTGATTTGGGTATTGGCACAGATACGCAGTATTTT. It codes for CSVDLGIGTDTQYF.

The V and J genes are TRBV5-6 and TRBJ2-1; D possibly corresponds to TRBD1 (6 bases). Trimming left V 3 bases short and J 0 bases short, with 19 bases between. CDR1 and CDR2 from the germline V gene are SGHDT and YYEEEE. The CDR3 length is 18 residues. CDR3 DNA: TGTGCCAGCAGCTGGAAAATTCCTCGGGACAACTCCTACAATGAGCAGTTCTTC. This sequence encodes CASSWKIPRDNSYNEQFF.

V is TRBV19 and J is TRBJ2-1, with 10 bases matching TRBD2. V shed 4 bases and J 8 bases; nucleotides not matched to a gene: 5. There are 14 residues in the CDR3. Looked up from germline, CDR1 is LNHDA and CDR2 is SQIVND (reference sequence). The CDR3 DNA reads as TGTGCCAGTAGTACCGGGACTAGCGAGGATGAGCAGTTCTTC. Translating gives CASSTGTSEDEQFF.

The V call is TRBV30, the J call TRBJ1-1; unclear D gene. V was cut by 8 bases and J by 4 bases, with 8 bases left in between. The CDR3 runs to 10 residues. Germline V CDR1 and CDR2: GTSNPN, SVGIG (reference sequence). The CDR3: CAQVGTEAFF. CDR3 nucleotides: TGTGCCCAGGTTGGCACTGAAGCTTTCTTT. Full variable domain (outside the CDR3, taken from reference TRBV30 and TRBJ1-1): SQTIHQWPATLVQPVGSPLSLECTVEGTSNPNLYWYRQAAGRGLQLLFYSVGIGQISSEVPQNLSASRPQDRQFILSSKKLLLSDSGFYLCAQVGTEAFFGQGTRLTVV.

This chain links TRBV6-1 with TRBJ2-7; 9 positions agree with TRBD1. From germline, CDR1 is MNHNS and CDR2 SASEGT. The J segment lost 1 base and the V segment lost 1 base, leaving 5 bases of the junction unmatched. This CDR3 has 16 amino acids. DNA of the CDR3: TGTGCCAGCAGTGAAGGCCGGGACAGGGCTTCCTACGAGCAGTACTTC. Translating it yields CASSEGRDRASYEQYF.

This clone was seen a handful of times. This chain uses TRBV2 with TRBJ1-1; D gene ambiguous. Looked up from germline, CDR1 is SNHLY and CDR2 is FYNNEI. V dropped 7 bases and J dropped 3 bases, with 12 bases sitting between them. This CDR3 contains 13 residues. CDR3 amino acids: CASTGRRDTEAFF. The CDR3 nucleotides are TGTGCCAGCACTGGGCGAAGGGACACTGAAGCTTTCTTT.

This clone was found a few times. CDR3 amino acids: CASSPNRDQPQHF. In DNA form, the CDR3 reads TGTGCCAGTAGCCCAAATCGGGATCAGCCCCAGCATTTT. The chain recombines TRBV19 with TRBJ1-5; D gene unclear. The CDR3 covers 13 residues. Germline V gene sequence: CDR1 LNHDA, CDR2 SQIVND (reference sequence). Deletions cut 6 bases from V and 5 bases from J, with 11 bases between.

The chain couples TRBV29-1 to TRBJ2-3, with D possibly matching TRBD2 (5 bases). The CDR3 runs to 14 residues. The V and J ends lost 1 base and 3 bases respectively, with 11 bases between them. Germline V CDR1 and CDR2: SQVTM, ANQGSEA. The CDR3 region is CSVEGERETDTQYF. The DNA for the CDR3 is TGCAGCGTTGAAGGGGAGAGGGAGACAGATACGCAGTATTTT.

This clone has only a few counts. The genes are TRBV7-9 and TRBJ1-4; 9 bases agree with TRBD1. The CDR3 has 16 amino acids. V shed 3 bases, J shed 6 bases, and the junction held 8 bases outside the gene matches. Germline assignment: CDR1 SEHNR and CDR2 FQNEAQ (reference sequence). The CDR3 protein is CASSLGQGSIHEKLFF. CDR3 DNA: TGTGCCAGCAGCTTGGGACAGGGAAGTATTCATGAAAAACTGTTTTTT.

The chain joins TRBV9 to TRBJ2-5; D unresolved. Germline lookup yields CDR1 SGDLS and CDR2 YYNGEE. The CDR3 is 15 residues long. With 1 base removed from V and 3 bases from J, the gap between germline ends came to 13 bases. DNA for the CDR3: TGTGCCAGCAGCGTATCTGGGCTGAACGAAGAGACCCAGTACTTC. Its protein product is CASSVSGLNEETQYF.

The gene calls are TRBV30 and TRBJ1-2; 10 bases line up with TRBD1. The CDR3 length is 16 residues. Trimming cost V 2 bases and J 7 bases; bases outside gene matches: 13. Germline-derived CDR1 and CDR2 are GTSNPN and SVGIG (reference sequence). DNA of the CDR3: TGTGCCTGGAGTCCCCTAGGGACAGGGGATGTCGCTGGCTACACCTTC. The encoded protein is CAWSPLGTGDVAGYTF.

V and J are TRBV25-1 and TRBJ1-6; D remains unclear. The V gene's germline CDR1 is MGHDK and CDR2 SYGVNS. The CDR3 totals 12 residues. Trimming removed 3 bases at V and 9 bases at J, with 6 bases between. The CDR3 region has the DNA TGTGCCAGCAGTGAGTCTCGTTCACCCCTCCACTTT. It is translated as CASSESRSPLHF.

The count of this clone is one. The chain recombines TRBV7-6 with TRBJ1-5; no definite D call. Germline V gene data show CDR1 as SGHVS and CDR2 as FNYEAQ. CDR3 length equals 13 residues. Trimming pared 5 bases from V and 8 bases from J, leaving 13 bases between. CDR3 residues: CASSTLPSEPQHF. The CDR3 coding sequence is TGTGCCAGCAGCACTCTCCCAAGCGAGCCCCAGCATTTT.

DNA for the CDR3: TGTGCCACCACCAGGGGCGGGGGGCCTCCCAATGAGCAGTTCTTC. As protein: CATTRGGGPPNEQFF. This chain connects TRBV2 to TRBJ2-1; 8 bases match TRBD2. The CDR3 runs 15 residues. Trimming removed 10 bases from V and 6 bases from J; junction bases left unmatched: 14. Germline assignment: CDR1 SNHLY and CDR2 FYNNEI.

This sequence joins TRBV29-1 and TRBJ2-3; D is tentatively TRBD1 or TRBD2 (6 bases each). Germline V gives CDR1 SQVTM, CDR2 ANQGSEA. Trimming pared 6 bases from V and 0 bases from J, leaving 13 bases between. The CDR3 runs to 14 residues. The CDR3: CSVRPGASTDTQYF. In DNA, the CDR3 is TGCAGCGTCCGCCCGGGGGCTAGCACAGATACGCAGTATTTT.

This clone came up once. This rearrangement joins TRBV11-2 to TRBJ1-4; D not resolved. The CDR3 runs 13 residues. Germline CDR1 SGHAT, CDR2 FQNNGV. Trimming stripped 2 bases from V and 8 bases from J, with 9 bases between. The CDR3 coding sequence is TGTGCCAGCAGCTTACGACAAGGGGAAAAACTGTTTTTT. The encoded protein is CASSLRQGEKLFF. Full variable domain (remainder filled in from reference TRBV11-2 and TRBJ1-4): EAGVAQSPRYKIIEKRQSVAFWCNPISGHATLYWYQQILGQGPKLLIQFQNNGVVDDSQLPKDRFSAERLKGVDSTLKIQPAKLEDSAVYLCASSLRQGEKLFFGSGTQLSVL.

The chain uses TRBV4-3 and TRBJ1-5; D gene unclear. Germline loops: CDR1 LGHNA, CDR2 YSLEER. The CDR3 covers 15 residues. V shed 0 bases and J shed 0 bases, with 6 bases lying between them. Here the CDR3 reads CASSQDLASNQPQHF. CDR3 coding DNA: TGCGCCAGCAGCCAAGATCTCGCTAGCAATCAGCCCCAGCATTTT.

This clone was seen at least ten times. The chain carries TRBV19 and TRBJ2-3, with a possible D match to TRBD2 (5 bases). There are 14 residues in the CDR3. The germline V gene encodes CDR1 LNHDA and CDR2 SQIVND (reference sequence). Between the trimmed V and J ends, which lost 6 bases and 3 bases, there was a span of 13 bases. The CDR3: CASRMRAGTDTQYF. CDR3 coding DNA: TGTGCCAGTAGGATGCGGGCTGGGACAGATACGCAGTATTTT.

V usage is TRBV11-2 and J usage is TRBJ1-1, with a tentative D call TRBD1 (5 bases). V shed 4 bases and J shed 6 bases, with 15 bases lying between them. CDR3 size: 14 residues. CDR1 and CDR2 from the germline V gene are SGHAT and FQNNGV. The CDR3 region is CASSWGGAGAEAFF. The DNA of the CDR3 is TGTGCCAGCAGCTGGGGGGGAGCCGGCGCTGAAGCTTTCTTT. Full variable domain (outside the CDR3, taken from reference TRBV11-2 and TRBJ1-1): EAGVAQSPRYKIIEKRQSVAFWCNPISGHATLYWYQQILGQGPKLLIQFQNNGVVDDSQLPKDRFSAERLKGVDSTLKIQPAKLEDSAVYLCASSWGGAGAEAFFGQGTRLTVV.